These 28 T cell receptor beta chains share one sample of origin, sequenced in a study of blood T cell repertoires in COVID-19. The protocol was immunoSEQ multiplex PCR, while the TCRdb copy is restricted to in-frame clones and leaves out a portion. The table includes tens of thousands of clones, roughly 87% detected once. Sequences were obtained from peripheral blood. The receptors shown here come from a man aged 55-75 years with acute or convalescent COVID-19.

The chain joins TRBV5-4 to TRBJ1-6; D may be TRBD1 (5 bases). CDR3 length: 16 amino acids. V gave up 4 bases and J gave up 4 bases, with 15 bases separating them. The germline V gene has CDR1 SGHNT and CDR2 YYREEE (reference sequence). CDR3 nucleotide sequence: TGTGCCAGCAGCAGCCTCGCGGGGGATTATAATTCACCCCTCCACTTT. Residues: CASSSLAGDYNSPLHF.

V is TRBV6-4 and J is TRBJ2-2, with D uncertain. Trimming cost V 0 bases and J 6 bases, with 5 bases left between them. Germline assignment: CDR1 MRHNA and CDR2 SNTAGT. The CDR3 extends over 13 amino acids. For the CDR3, the DNA is TGTGCCAGCAGTGACTCGTATTCCGGGGAGCTGTTTTTT. Its protein product is CASSDSYSGELFF.

The chain recombines TRBV5-1 with TRBJ2-5; TRBD2 matches 12 bases. V lost 6 bases, J lost 5 bases, and 5 bases stayed unmatched. The CDR3 runs to 14 residues. Germline loops: CDR1 SGHRS, CDR2 YFSETQ. In DNA form, the CDR3 reads TGCGCCAGCATGACTAGCGGGGGTTCGGAGACCCAGTACTTC. It specifies CASMTSGGSETQYF.

The chain recombines TRBV4-1 with TRBJ2-1; 13 nucleotides agree with TRBD2. Germline loops: CDR1 MGHRA, CDR2 YSYEKL. The CDR3 is 18 residues long. J gave up 9 bases and V 1 base, and 12 bases lay outside the gene matches. CDR3 DNA sequence: TGCGCCAGCAGCCAAGTTGGGCTCACTAGCGGGGGGGCTGTTGAGCAGTTCTTC. This gives the protein CASSQVGLTSGGAVEQFF.

V usage is TRBV4-1 and J usage is TRBJ1-5; D ambiguous. With 0 bases removed from V and 6 bases from J, the gap between germline ends came to 12 bases. This CDR3 is 15 amino acids long. The germline gives CDR1 MGHRA, CDR2 YSYEKL. DNA for the CDR3: TGCGCCAGCAGCCAAGATTTGATGTCAGGTCAGCCCCAGCATTTT. Encoded protein: CASSQDLMSGQPQHF.

The CDR3 DNA reads TGTGCCAGCAGTGGCGCCGGGACAGGGAACACTGAAGCTTTCTTT. It codes for CASSGAGTGNTEAFF. This rearrangement joins TRBV6-2 or TRBV6-3 to TRBJ1-1, with TRBD1 matching over 8 bases. The CDR3 covers 15 residues. The V gene end was trimmed by 5 bases and the J gene end by 1 base; junction bases not matched to a gene: 6. Germline assignment: CDR1 MNHEY and CDR2 SVGEGT.

In this sample, this clone turned up once. The chain has TRBV18 and TRBJ2-1, with 7 bases matching TRBD1. The CDR3 runs 17 residues. CDR1 and CDR2 (germline): KGHSH, LQKENI. V was pared by 3 bases and J by 5 bases, with 13 bases of the junction left unmatched. CDR3 DNA sequence: TGTGCCAGCTCACCCTTGGACAGGACTGTGACCCACAATGAGCAGTTCTTC. Translation: CASSPLDRTVTHNEQFF.

The chain employs TRBV10-3 and TRBJ2-3; 12 bases fit TRBD2. The trim removed 5 bases at V and 5 bases at J, leaving 8 bases unmatched. CDR1 is ENHRY and CDR2 is SYGVKD in the germline V gene. The CDR3 has 16 residues. The CDR3 loop reads CAISTSGGFYQDTQYF. CDR3 nucleotide sequence: TGTGCCATCAGTACTAGCGGGGGGTTCTATCAAGATACGCAGTATTTT.

The chain uses TRBV13 and TRBJ1-5, with TRBD1 as a possible D gene (6 bases). CDR1 is PRHDT, CDR2 FYEKMQ, per germline (reference sequence). This CDR3 is built from 13 residues. The ends were cut back, 5 bases at V and 5 bases at J, with 10 bases in the middle. The CDR3 DNA sequence: TGTGCCAGCAGCCCCGGACAGTATCAGCCCCAGCATTTT. Encoded protein: CASSPGQYQPQHF.

The gene calls are TRBV2 and TRBJ2-1; D gene uncertain. V lost 2 bases and J lost 10, with 15 bases in between. The CDR3 runs to 14 residues. Germline assignment: CDR1 SNHLY and CDR2 FYNNEI. The chain's CDR3 is CASSEMIGSGEQFF. For the CDR3, the DNA is TGTGCCAGCAGTGAAATGATAGGTTCCGGGGAGCAGTTCTTC. The full variable domain, in which reference TRBV2 and TRBJ2-1 provide the parts outside the CDR3, is EPEVTQTPSHQVTQMGQEVILRCVPISNHLYFYWYRQILGQKVEFLVSFYNNEISEKSEIFDDQFSVERPDGSNFTLKIRSTKLEDSAMYFCASSEMIGSGEQFFGPGTRLTVL.

CDR3 bases: TGTGCCAGCAGCTTGGACAGCTCGTATAATTCACCCCTCCACTTT. The encoded protein is CASSLDSSYNSPLHF. The V call is TRBV7-6, the J call TRBJ1-6; D is possibly TRBD1 (6 bases). This CDR3 contains 15 residues. Germline V CDR1 and CDR2: SGHVS, FNYEAQ. With 3 bases removed from V and 4 bases from J, the gap between germline ends came to 10 bases.

J is TRBJ1-2 and V is TRBV19; TRBD1 agrees at 7 bases. With 4 bases clipped from V and 3 bases from J, the junction kept 8 bases outside the gene matches. CDR3 length equals 15 residues. Germline CDR1 and CDR2: LNHDA and SQIVND (reference sequence). Here the CDR3 reads CASSTRQGTYYGYTF. The CDR3 DNA is TGTGCCAGTAGTACCCGACAGGGAACGTACTATGGCTACACCTTC.

This chain connects TRBV27 to TRBJ2-2; TRBD1 might be the D (5 bases). The CDR3 spans 14 residues. V lost 5 bases and J 1 base, leaving 8 bases between the germline ends. Germline CDR1 is MNHEY and CDR2 is SMNVEV (reference sequence). CDR3 in amino acids: CASSQGENTGELFF. As DNA, the CDR3 is TGTGCCAGCAGTCAAGGGGAGAACACCGGGGAGCTGTTTTTT.

This clone was detected only once. The rearrangement uses TRBV12-3 or TRBV12-4 and TRBJ2-1; tentative D call: TRBD1 (6 bases). This CDR3 contains 12 residues. Trimming took off 5 bases at V and 5 bases at J, with 7 bases between the two ends. The CDR3 region is CASSRQDNEQFF. DNA of the CDR3: TGTGCCAGCAGTCGACAGGACAATGAGCAGTTCTTC.

V usage is TRBV29-1 and J usage is TRBJ1-2; TRBD1 might be the D (5 bases). Trimming removed 6 bases from V and 7 bases from J, with 18 bases in between. This CDR3 comprises 13 residues. Germline V gene lookup returns CDR1 SQVTM and CDR2 ANQGSEA. CDR3 bases: TGCAGCGTGGCAACGATGGGGCGGTCTGGCTACACCTTC. Translating gives CSVATMGRSGYTF. Supplemented by reference TRBV29-1 and TRBJ1-2, the full variable domain reads SAVISQKPSRDICQRGTSLTIQCQVDSQVTMMFWYRQQPGQSLTLIATANQGSEATYESGFVIDKFPISRPNLTFSTLTVSNMSPEDSSIYLCSVATMGRSGYTFGSGTRLTVV.

The chain employs TRBV18 and TRBJ1-1; TRBD1 matches at 12 bases. Losses at the gene ends were 1 base for V and 4 bases for J; bases not matched to a gene: 10. Germline V gives CDR1 KGHSH, CDR2 LQKENI. The CDR3 runs 18 residues. The CDR3 protein is CASSPLLGTGGRGTEAFF. CDR3 coding DNA: TGTGCCAGCTCACCACTCCTCGGGACAGGGGGCAGAGGCACTGAAGCTTTCTTT.

The rearrangement joins TRBV7-2 to TRBJ1-3; D is unclear. The CDR3 consists of 16 residues. Germline V gene sequence: CDR1 SGHTA, CDR2 FQGNSA. Trimming removed 4 bases at V and 0 bases at J, with 13 bases between. CDR3 region: CASSWRPASSGNTIYF. The CDR3 region has the DNA TGTGCCAGCAGCTGGAGGCCGGCCAGCTCTGGAAACACCATATATTTT. The full variable domain, its missing parts supplied by reference TRBV7-2 and TRBJ1-3, is GAGVSQSPSNKVTEKGKDVELRCDPISGHTALYWYRQSLGQGLEFLIYFQGNSAPDKSGLPSDRFSAERTGGSVSTLTIQRTQQEDSAVYLCASSWRPASSGNTIYFGEGSWLTVV.

The chain joins TRBV5-6 to TRBJ2-5; 8 nucleotides agree with TRBD2. Germline CDR1 is SGHDT and CDR2 is YYEEEE. The CDR3 runs 17 residues. The trim removed 1 base at V and 3 bases at J, leaving 11 bases unmatched. The CDR3 region is CASSLIGGTSVEETQYF. CDR3 coding DNA: TGTGCCAGCAGCTTGATTGGTGGGACTAGTGTAGAAGAGACCCAGTACTTC. Variable domain in full (rest from reference TRBV5-6 and TRBJ2-5): DAGVTQSPTHLIKTRGQQVTLRCSPKSGHDTVSWYQQALGQGPQFIFQYYEEEERQRGNFPDRFSGHQFPNYSSELNVNALLLGDSALYLCASSLIGGTSVEETQYFGPGTRLLVL.

The chain recombines TRBV30 with TRBJ2-7; no firm D call. Looked up from germline, CDR1 is GTSNPN and CDR2 is SVGIG (reference sequence). V gave up 2 bases and J gave up 5 bases, with 28 bases separating them. The CDR3 sequence is 18 residues long. The CDR3 DNA sequence: TGTGCCTGGAGTAGTGAGTCGTCGGTCCCCCTGCCTGTGGACGAGCAGTACTTC. Translated: CAWSSESSVPLPVDEQYF.

The CDR3: CASSQERGLGNNQPQHF. The DNA for the CDR3 is TGTGCCAGCAGCCAAGAGAGAGGGCTGGGGAACAATCAGCCCCAGCATTTT. The chain couples TRBV4-2 to TRBJ1-5; the D is unclear. This CDR3 comprises 17 residues. The V and J ends lost 0 bases and 3 bases respectively, with 15 bases between them. Germline-derived CDR1 and CDR2 are LGHNA and YNFKEQ.

The rearrangement links TRBV28 to TRBJ2-5; D uncertain. V gave up 6 bases and J gave up 5 bases, with 4 bases separating them. Germline loops: CDR1 MDHEN, CDR2 SYDVKM. The CDR3 covers 10 residues. Here the CDR3 DNA reads TGTGCCAGCAGCCGGGAGACCCAGTACTTC. Protein sequence: CASSRETQYF.

V is TRBV7-2 and J is TRBJ1-2; 7 bases match TRBD1. CDR1 is SGHTA and CDR2 is FQGNSA in the germline V gene. The V segment lost 8 bases and the J segment 0 bases; nucleotides outside the gene matches: 9. The CDR3 is 15 residues long. For the CDR3, the DNA is TGTGCCAGCCGCCTCCGGGACAGCCCTAACTATGGCTACACCTTC. Translation: CASRLRDSPNYGYTF.

The sample holds one count of this clone. An end of the junction does not agree with germline; a read error may underlie this. The rearrangement uses TRBV5-1 and TRBJ1-4; maybe TRBD1 (6 bases). Germline V gene sequence: CDR1 SGHRS, CDR2 YFSETQ. The CDR3 is 16 amino acids. DNA for the CDR3: TGCGCCAGCAGTTTGGGAGGATGGGGGCCCAATGAAAAACTGTTTTTT. It translates to CASSLGGWGPNEKLFF. Combining the CDR3 with reference TRBV5-1 and TRBJ1-4 gives the whole variable domain KAGVTQTPRYLIKTRGQQVTLSCSPISGHRSVSWYQQTPGQGLQFLFEYFSETQRNKGNFPGRFSGRQFSNSRSEMNVSTLELGDSALYLCASSLGGWGPNEKLFFGSGTQLSVL.

A note on this clone: A junction boundary mismatches the germline segment, possibly from a read error. This sequence joins TRBV5-4 and TRBJ2-2; 10 bases are shared with TRBD1. CDR1 is SGHNT, CDR2 YYREEE, per germline (reference sequence). The CDR3 is 15 amino acids. The CDR3 spells CAGSVGTGVTGELFF. In nucleotides, the CDR3 is TGTGCCGGCAGCGTTGGGACAGGGGTCACCGGGGAGCTGTTTTTT.

V usage is TRBV10-2 and J usage is TRBJ1-4; D is ambiguous. CDR1 WSHSY and CDR2 SAAADI come from the germline V gene. The CDR3 contains 14 residues. Trimming removed 6 bases from V and 0 bases from J, with 8 bases in between. CDR3 bases: TGCGCCAGCAGGATTGGAGCAACTAATGAAAAACTGTTTTTT. As protein: CASRIGATNEKLFF.

The V and J genes are TRBV7-6 and TRBJ2-3; weak D call: TRBD2 (6 bases). V was clipped by 3 bases and J by 0 bases, with 16 bases between them. The germline V gene encodes CDR1 SGHVS and CDR2 FNYEAQ. The CDR3 totals 17 residues. The CDR3 DNA reads TGTGCCAGCAGCTTCCAAGTGGGGACTTCTAGCACAGATACGCAGTATTTT. It yields the protein CASSFQVGTSSTDTQYF. The whole variable domain, remainder taken from reference TRBV7-6 and TRBJ2-3, is GAGVSQSPRYKVTKRGQDVALRCDPISGHVSLYWYRQALGQGPEFLTYFNYEAQQDKSGLPNDRFSAERPEGSISTLTIQRTEQRDSAMYRCASSFQVGTSSTDTQYFGPGTRLTVL.

This clone appeared once. The chain recombines TRBV12-3 or TRBV12-4 with TRBJ1-2; maybe TRBD1 (6 bases). The germline V and J ends were trimmed by 6 bases and 8 bases, with 16 bases remaining between them. This CDR3 contains 13 residues. DNA for the CDR3: TGTGCCAGCAGCGGGGGGAGGGGGAGCGGCTACACCTTC. Its translation is CASSGGRGSGYTF.

This rearrangement joins TRBV10-3 to TRBJ2-2; the D gene is possibly TRBD1 (6 bases). Germline V gives CDR1 ENHRY, CDR2 SYGVKD. The CDR3 extends over 12 amino acids. Trimming pared 10 bases from V and 5 bases from J, leaving 11 bases between. Here the CDR3 DNA reads TGTGCCACCGGTACAGGGACCGGGGAGCTGTTTTTT. Encoded protein: CATGTGTGELFF.